These T cell receptor beta chains were read from a single sample in a study of blood T cell repertoires in COVID-19. Assay used: immunoSEQ multiplex PCR; TCRdb lists only in-frame clones, some missing. The data contain roughly 300,000 clones, approximately 92% of them singletons. What was sequenced was peripheral blood. The receptors were gathered from a woman aged 30 to 39 with COVID-19, enrolled during active disease. Both conserved end residues are part of each CDR3. D genes are given only for firm matches. Part of the rows lack a size; the others show once, few, many or a class for expanded clones.

D,V,J,size,DNA,CDR3
-,TRBV3-1/TRBV3-2,TRBJ1-1,-,TGTGCCAGCAGCCAAGACCACCCCCGAGGGAACACTGAAGCTTTCTTT,CASSQDHPRGNTEAFF
-,TRBV2,TRBJ1-5,once,TGTGCCAGCAGTCCCGAGGGTGGCAATCAGCCCCAGCATTTT,CASSPEGGNQPQHF
TRBD2,TRBV6-6,TRBJ2-2,-,TGTGCCAGTAGGGGACTAGCGGGAGAAGTTGACGGGGAGCTGTTTTTT,CASRGLAGEVDGELFF
-,TRBV28,TRBJ2-3,-,TGTGCCAGCAGTTCGCAGGGGCTCAACACAGATACGCAGTATTTT,CASSSQGLNTDTQYF
TRBD1,TRBV6-5,TRBJ2-2,-,TGTGCCAGCAGTTACGGACGACAGGGGACCGGGGAGCTGTTTTTT,CASSYGRQGTGELFF
-,TRBV7-2,TRBJ2-5,-,TGTGCCAGCAGCTTAGTTCCAGGTGGGGAGACCCAGTACTTC,CASSLVPGGETQYF
-,TRBV12-3/TRBV12-4,TRBJ2-1,-,TGTGCCAGCAGTCTGCTAGTGTCGGGAGAGCAGTTCTTC,CASSLLVSGEQFF
-,TRBV5-1,TRBJ1-5,-,TGCGCCAGCAGCTTTGGGGGGATCGATCAGCCCCAGCATTTT,CASSFGGIDQPQHF
TRBD2,TRBV19,TRBJ2-1,few,TGTGCCAGTAGTCTCCTAGCGGGAGGGGACAATGAGCAGTTCTTC,CASSLLAGGDNEQFF
-,TRBV4-3,TRBJ2-2,-,TGCGCCAGCAGCCTGACGTGGGCAGGGTTCACCGGGGAGCTGTTTTTT,CASSLTWAGFTGELFF
-,TRBV11-3,TRBJ2-2,once,TGTGCCAGCAGCTTAGACGGGACTTACACCGGGGAGCTGTTTTTT,CASSLDGTYTGELFF
-,TRBV2,TRBJ2-3,-,TGTGCCAGCAGAACCCTAGCGCCCGAGTCACATACGCAGTATTTT,CASRTLAPESHTQYF
-,TRBV5-4,TRBJ1-4,-,TGTGCCAGCAGACGACCACAGGGCTCAAAACTGTTTTTT,CASRRPQGSKLFF
-,TRBV6-6,TRBJ2-7,few,TGTGCCAGCAACCTGGCACCTTCCTACGAGCAGTACTTC,CASNLAPSYEQYF
-,TRBV7-9,TRBJ2-1,-,TGTGCCAGCAGCTTAGATTGGCGGGAGCAGTTCTTC,CASSLDWREQFF
TRBD1,TRBV2,TRBJ2-1,-,TGTGCCAGCAGGGAGGACAGGGGGGAGTACAATGAGCAGTTCTTC,CASREDRGEYNEQFF
TRBD2,TRBV6-5,TRBJ2-7,once,TGTGCCAGCAGTTTACACGGGACTAGCGGGAGAGACGAGCAGTACTTC,CASSLHGTSGRDEQYF
TRBD1,TRBV18,TRBJ1-5,-,TGTGCCAGCTCACCGAATACAGGGGGCGGTCAGCCCCAGCATTTT,CASSPNTGGGQPQHF
-,TRBV24-1,TRBJ1-2,few,TGTGCCACCAGTGACCCAGGGCACTATGGCTACACCTTC,CATSDPGHYGYTF
TRBD1,TRBV6-5,TRBJ1-6,-,TGTGCCAGCACCAAGACAGGGACCAATAATTCACCCCTCCACTTT,CASTKTGTNNSPLHF
-,TRBV5-1,TRBJ2-5,-,TGCGCCAGACAGGGATTAAGAGAGACCCAGTACTTC,CARQGLRETQYF
TRBD2,TRBV19,TRBJ2-3,once,TGTGCCAGTAGTACATCTTTGGGCGGGAGGACAGATACGCAGTATTTT,CASSTSLGGRTDTQYF
TRBD1,TRBV6-5,TRBJ1-2,-,TGTGCCAGCAGTCAAACAGGGGCGGGCTATGGCTACACCTTC,CASSQTGAGYGYTF
TRBD2,TRBV5-6,TRBJ2-3,-,TGTGCCAGCAGCAGGACTAGCGAGGGAGATACGCAGTATTTT,CASSRTSEGDTQYF
-,TRBV1,TRBJ2-5,-,TGCACCAGCAGCGGACAGGGCGGAGAGACCCAGTACTTC,CTSSGQGGETQYF
-,TRBV25-1,TRBJ1-1,few,TGTGCGAGCCGGGGGGGGGTGCCTGAAGCTTTCTTT,CASRGGVPEAFF
-,TRBV6-5,TRBJ2-7,-,TGTGCCAGCAGCCTGAACGCCCAGCGGGTCTACGAGCAGTACTTC,CASSLNAQRVYEQYF
-,TRBV15,TRBJ2-5,-,TGTGCCACCAGCAGAGCTCCCTCGCAAGAGACCCAGTACTTC,CATSRAPSQETQYF
TRBD2,TRBV10-3,TRBJ2-1,-,TGTGCCATCAGGGGAAGCGGGAGGACCTACAATGAGCAGTTCTTC,CAIRGSGRTYNEQFF
TRBD1,TRBV10-3,TRBJ2-3,-,TGTGCCATCAGTGAAGGGGGCCTAAGCCCCACAGATACGCAGTATTTT,CAISEGGLSPTDTQYF
TRBD2,TRBV7-2,TRBJ2-3,-,TGTGCCAGCAGCCGCGGGAGCGGGAGGGTGACAGATACGCAGTATTTT,CASSRGSGRVTDTQYF
-,TRBV9,TRBJ1-6,few,TGTGCCAGCAGCGTAGGAGGGGCCAGGGGTAATTCACCCCTCCACTTT,CASSVGGARGNSPLHF
-,TRBV6-1,TRBJ2-2,-,TGTGCCAGCAGTGATACTTCAGGGAACACCGGGGAGCTGTTTTTT,CASSDTSGNTGELFF
-,TRBV5-1,TRBJ1-1,-,TGCGCCAGCAGCTTGGACGGGACTGCAATAGAAGCTTTCTTT,CASSLDGTAIEAFF
TRBD2,TRBV9,TRBJ2-3,-,TGTGCCAGCAGCGTAGTGGCGGGAGGCCCTGGGGGCACAGATACGCAGTATTTT,CASSVVAGGPGGTDTQYF
-,TRBV29-1,TRBJ2-5,once,TGCAGCGTTGAAAGACTTCAAGAGACCCAGTACTTC,CSVERLQETQYF
-,TRBV7-3,TRBJ2-1,-,TGTGCCAGCAGCTCCAGGGGCCCCAGCTCCTACAATGAGCAGTTCTTC,CASSSRGPSSYNEQFF
-,TRBV6-5,TRBJ1-3,-,TGTGCCAGCAGTTACGACAACAGGGCTGGAAACACCATATATTTT,CASSYDNRAGNTIYF
-,TRBV6-5,TRBJ2-3,-,TGTGCCAGCAGACCGGGAGTTGGGGCAGATACGCAGTATTTT,CASRPGVGADTQYF
-,TRBV5-6,TRBJ1-4,-,TGTGCCAGCAGCTTGAGACGGGTAGGAAAACTGTTTTTT,CASSLRRVGKLFF
TRBD1,TRBV30,TRBJ1-4,-,TGTGCCTGGAGTGTACAGGGGGCGCAAAAACTGTTTTTT,CAWSVQGAQKLFF
-,TRBV3-1/TRBV3-2,TRBJ1-1,-,TGTGCCAGCAGCCAAGAGTTGAGGGTAGGAAAAGCTTTCTTT,CASSQELRVGKAFF
-,TRBV28,TRBJ2-7,-,TGTGCCAGCAGGGCTGGGGGGACGAGCCGCGAGCAGTACTTC,CASRAGGTSREQYF
-,TRBV5-1,TRBJ1-6,-,TGCGCCAGCAGCTGGGATGGGGGCGGGAATTCACCCCTCCACTTT,CASSWDGGGNSPLHF
TRBD1,TRBV24-1,TRBJ2-3,-,TGTGCCACCAGTGATCGGACAGGGGTGACTAATACGCAGTATTTT,CATSDRTGVTNTQYF
-,TRBV7-9,TRBJ1-2,-,TGTGCCAGCAGCGGAGGGTATGGCTACACCTTC,CASSGGYGYTF
-,TRBV9,TRBJ2-7,-,TGTGCCAGCAGCGTAGGGCAGACCTACGAGCAGTACTTC,CASSVGQTYEQYF
-,TRBV27,TRBJ2-2,few,TGTGCCAGCAGTTTTAACGCGGGGTTTAACACCGGGGAGCTGTTTTTT,CASSFNAGFNTGELFF
-,TRBV7-2,TRBJ2-7,few,TGTGCCAGCAGCTCCCTCTACGAGCAGTACTTC,CASSSLYEQYF
-,TRBV6-6,TRBJ1-2,few,TGTGCCAGCACCCCAGGGGCGTATGGCTACACCTTC,CASTPGAYGYTF
TRBD1,TRBV5-1,TRBJ2-5,-,TGCGCCAGCAGCATTACAGGGGCGACAAACCAAGAGACCCAGTACTTC,CASSITGATNQETQYF